Listed here are 20 T cell receptor beta chains from one sample, sequenced in a study of cytomegalovirus exposure and HLA in healthy donors. Assay used: immunoSEQ multiplex PCR; TCRdb lists only in-frame clones, some missing. The sample has 250,000 to 300,000 clones, 90% seen once. The specimen sequenced was PBMCs. The receptors originated from a woman younger than 30 in good health and CMV-seronegative.

The rearrangement uses TRBV7-9 and TRBJ2-7; possibly TRBD2 for D (6 bases). CDR1 SEHNR and CDR2 FQNEAQ come from the germline V gene (reference sequence). The germline V and J ends were trimmed by 2 bases and 2 bases, with 16 bases remaining between them. The CDR3 runs to 16 residues. The CDR3: CASSLNSGLPAYEQYF. Written as DNA, the CDR3 is TGTGCCAGCAGCTTAAATTCGGGACTCCCGGCCTACGAGCAGTACTTC.

This clone has a handful of counts. Compared with germline, one end of the junction differs, possibly owing to a read error. The chain is built from TRBV7-7 and TRBJ1-2; 9 bases align to TRBD1. Germline assignment: CDR1 SSHAT and CDR2 FNYEAQ (reference sequence). The CDR3 spans 14 residues. CDR3 amino acids: CASRERTGEGGYTF. The DNA of the CDR3 is TGTGCTAGCAGAGAACGGACAGGGGAGGGTGGCTACACCTTC. The full variable domain, completed using reference TRBV7-7 and TRBJ1-2, is GAGVSQSPRYKVTKRGQDVTLRCDPISSHATLYWYQQALGQGPEFLTYFNYEAQPDKSGLPSDRFSAERPEGSISTLTIQRTEQRDSAMYRCASRERTGEGGYTFGSGTRLTVV.

Written as DNA, the CDR3 is TGTGCCAGCTCACCATACAATCAGCCCCAGCATTTT. Translating gives CASSPYNQPQHF. The chain joins TRBV18 to TRBJ1-5; D not resolved. This CDR3 is 12 amino acids long. V lost 2 bases and J 3 bases, leaving 2 bases between the germline ends. Germline V lookup: CDR1 KGHSH, CDR2 LQKENI.

The chain has TRBV5-1 and TRBJ2-5, with TRBD2 identical over 9 bases. Germline trimming cut 0 bases from V and 5 bases from J; bases unmatched to any gene: 5. Germline values: CDR1 SGHRS, CDR2 YFSETQ. CDR3 length equals 15 residues. CDR3 in amino acids: CASSLGRGGLETQYF. CDR3 coding DNA: TGCGCCAGCAGCTTGGGGCGGGGGGGCTTGGAGACCCAGTACTTC.

This clone was recorded once. In nucleotides, the CDR3 is TGTGCCAGCAGTTCCCCAGGTAGACCGATCTACGAGCAGTACTTC. Its protein is CASSSPGRPIYEQYF. The chain employs TRBV6-5 and TRBJ2-7; no clear D gene. The CDR3 is 15 residues long. From germline, CDR1 is MNHEY and CDR2 SVGAGI. V was pared by 4 bases and J by 3 bases, with 16 bases between.

The gene calls are TRBV9 and TRBJ2-3; a possible D gene is TRBD2 (7 bases). The CDR3 runs 17 residues. From germline, CDR1 is SGDLS and CDR2 YYNGEE. V was pared by 1 base and J by 3 bases, with 18 bases between. The CDR3 loop is CASSVRGGFSPTDTQYF. Written as DNA, the CDR3 is TGTGCCAGCAGCGTAAGGGGGGGTTTTAGCCCGACAGATACGCAGTATTTT.

The CDR3 coding sequence is TGTGCCAGCAGCTTGACGCAGCGTTACTACGAGCAGTACGTC. Translating it yields CASSLTQRYYEQYV. The chain links TRBV5-8 to TRBJ2-7, with no clear D. This CDR3 contains 14 residues. V lost 1 base and J 3 bases, leaving 11 bases between the germline ends. The germline CDR1 and CDR2 sequences are SGHTS and YDEGEE.

This rearrangement joins TRBV4-1 to TRBJ1-2, with a tentative D call TRBD1 (5 bases). Trimming left V 3 bases short and J 7 bases short, with 18 bases between. The CDR3 has 15 residues. The germline CDR1 and CDR2 sequences are MGHRA and YSYEKL. In DNA, the CDR3 is TGCGCCAGCAGCCACCCGAGCGGGGGACTAGGTGGCTACACCTTC. This translates into CASSHPSGGLGGYTF.

The chain joins TRBV10-2 to TRBJ2-2, with 8 bases that match TRBD2. V was clipped by 9 bases and J by 4 bases; unmatched bases: 10. This CDR3 is built from 15 residues. CDR1 is WSHSY and CDR2 is SAAADI in the germline V gene. The DNA for the CDR3 is TGCGCCAGTAACTCCGGGGGGGCGGGCACCGGGGAGCTGTTTTTT. The encoded protein is CASNSGGAGTGELFF.

The chain combines TRBV5-6 with TRBJ1-5; no reliable D call. Trimming stripped 0 bases from V and 2 bases from J, with 9 bases between. CDR3 size: 15 residues. Germline CDR1 reads SGHDT; CDR2 reads YYEEEE. CDR3: CASSLAGSGNQPQHF. In nucleotides, the CDR3 is TGTGCCAGCAGCTTGGCCGGGAGCGGCAATCAGCCCCAGCATTTT.

The V and J genes are TRBV7-9 and TRBJ1-3, with 8 bases that match TRBD1. Germline trimming cut 1 base from V and 0 bases from J; bases unmatched to any gene: 5. The germline V gene encodes CDR1 SEHNR and CDR2 FQNEAQ (reference sequence). CDR3 length equals 17 residues. DNA for the CDR3: TGTGCCAGCAGCTTAGGGCAGGGGGCATACTCTGGAAACACCATATATTTT. The encoded protein is CASSLGQGAYSGNTIYF.

This chain joins TRBV10-3 and TRBJ2-3, with D tentatively TRBD2 (7 bases). V was clipped by 11 bases and J by 6 bases, with 24 bases between them. The germline V gene encodes CDR1 ENHRY and CDR2 SYGVKD. This CDR3 is built from 15 residues. The CDR3 protein is CALSAGDTIGDTQYF. As DNA, the CDR3 is TGTGCCCTTTCCGCGGGGGACACGATAGGGGATACGCAGTATTTT.

The V gene is TRBV14, the J gene TRBJ2-7; TRBD1 matches at 10 bases. The V gene's germline CDR1 is SGHDN and CDR2 FVKESK. This CDR3 has 14 residues. Losses at the gene ends were 4 bases for V and 3 bases for J; bases not matched to a gene: 3. CDR3 loop: CASSLRDRGYEQYV. In DNA, the CDR3 is TGTGCCAGCAGCCTAAGGGACAGGGGCTACGAGCAGTACGTC.

This chain uses TRBV18 with TRBJ1-3; weak D call: TRBD1 (6 bases). Trimming left V 6 bases short and J 0 bases short, with 12 bases between. Per germline, CDR1 KGHSH and CDR2 LQKENI. This CDR3 has 15 amino acids. The CDR3, as DNA: TGTGCCAGCTCCCAGGGGACGGACTCTGGAAACACCATATATTTT. This codes for CASSQGTDSGNTIYF.

This chain connects TRBV29-1 to TRBJ1-4; 8 bases fit TRBD1. J was trimmed by 4 bases and V by 7 bases; bases with no gene match: 5. Germline V gene lookup returns CDR1 SQVTM and CDR2 ANQGSEA. The CDR3 runs to 13 residues. CDR3 sequence (DNA): TGCAGCGCCGTACAGGGGGTTAATGAAAAACTGTTTTTT. This sequence encodes CSAVQGVNEKLFF.

The rearrangement joins TRBV6-1 to TRBJ1-4, with D possibly being TRBD1 (5 bases). The CDR3 has 14 amino acids. Germline-derived CDR1 and CDR2 are MNHNS and SASEGT. Deletions cut 8 bases from V and 8 bases from J, with 18 bases between. CDR3 amino acids: CASLMEGQEEKLFF. The CDR3, as DNA: TGTGCCAGCCTAATGGAGGGGCAGGAGGAAAAACTGTTTTTT.

CDR3 sequence (DNA): TGTGCCTGGAGTGACCTAGGGGACACTGAAGCTTTCTTT. Its translation: CAWSDLGDTEAFF. V is TRBV30 and J is TRBJ1-1; a weak D match, TRBD1 (5 bases). The CDR3 is made up of 13 amino acids. The V gene's germline CDR1 is GTSNPN and CDR2 SVGIG (reference sequence). V was trimmed by 1 base and J by 3 bases, leaving 9 bases between them.

J is TRBJ1-5 and V is TRBV28; D not certain. V lost 3 bases and J lost 6, with 6 bases in between. CDR3 size: 12 residues. Germline V gene lookup returns CDR1 MDHEN and CDR2 SYDVKM. CDR3 protein: CASSLWAQPQHF. CDR3 DNA sequence: TGTGCCAGCAGTTTGTGGGCTCAGCCCCAGCATTTT.

The chain links TRBV27 to TRBJ2-1; TRBD2 agrees at 14 bases. Trimming at V came to 6 bases and at J to 10 bases, leaving 5 bases not matched to a gene. The CDR3 length is 14 residues. CDR1 is MNHEY and CDR2 is SMNVEV in the germline V gene (reference sequence). The CDR3 DNA is TGTGCCAGCAGCCTAGGACTAGCGGGGGGAGAGCAGTTCTTC. Its protein product is CASSLGLAGGEQFF.

This clone came up once. The rearrangement uses TRBV7-8 and TRBJ2-7; a weak D match, TRBD2 (6 bases). Germline assignment: CDR1 SGHVS and CDR2 FQNEAQ. V lost 4 bases, J lost 7 bases, and 11 bases lay in between. The CDR3 has 12 amino acids. CDR3 coding DNA: TGTGCCAGCAGCTCCACTGCGGGGGAGCAGTACGTC. It yields the protein CASSSTAGEQYV.